The T cell receptor (beta chain) under discussion was sequenced for a study of T cell changes during pregnancy in multiple sclerosis. The table came from immunoSEQ multiplex PCR; TCRdb's copy has only in-frame clones and leaves some out. The sample includes tens of thousands of clones, about 90% of them seen just once. This CDR3 has 16 amino acids. Germline CDR1 and CDR2: MDHEN and SYDVKM. V gave up 4 bases and J gave up 0 bases; unmatched junction bases: 8. This clonotype was sampled from a female donor with multiple sclerosis, enrolled in a pregnancy study. Here the sequenced sample was CD4+ T cells from peripheral blood mononuclear cells, taken before pregnancy. The V call is TRBV28, the J call TRBJ2-7; 8 bases are shared with TRBD2. For the CDR3, the DNA is TGTGCCAGCAGTTCTCCGACTAGCGCGAGCTCCTACGAGCAGTACTTC. Its translation is CASSSPTSASSYEQYF.